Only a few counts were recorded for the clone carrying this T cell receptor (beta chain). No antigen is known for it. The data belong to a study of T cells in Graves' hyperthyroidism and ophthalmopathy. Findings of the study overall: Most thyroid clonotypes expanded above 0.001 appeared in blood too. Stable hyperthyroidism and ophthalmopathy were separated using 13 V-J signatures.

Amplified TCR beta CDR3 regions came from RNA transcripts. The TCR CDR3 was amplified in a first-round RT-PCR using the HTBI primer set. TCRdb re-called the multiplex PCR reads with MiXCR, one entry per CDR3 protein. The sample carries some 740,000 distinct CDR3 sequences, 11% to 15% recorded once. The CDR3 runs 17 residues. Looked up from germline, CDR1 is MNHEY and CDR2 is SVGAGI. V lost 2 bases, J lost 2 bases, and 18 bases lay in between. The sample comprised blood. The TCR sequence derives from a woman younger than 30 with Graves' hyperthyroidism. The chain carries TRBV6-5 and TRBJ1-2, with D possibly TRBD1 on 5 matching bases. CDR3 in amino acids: CASSYRGRGDSNYGYTF. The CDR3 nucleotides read TGTGCCAGCAGTTACAGGGGCCGCGGGGATTCCAACTATGGCTACACCTTC.